These T cell receptor beta chains were read from a single sample in a study of T cell responses to AZD1222 COVID-19 vaccine. TCRdb's copy holds only in-frame clones and misses some; the assay was immunoSEQ multiplex PCR. The repertoire holds about 150,000 clones, approximately 92% seen once, with 2.3% in the top ten. Sequenced material: peripheral blood, taken on day 0 of AZD1222 vaccination. These TCRs come from an adult in good health. Both conserved end residues are part of each CDR3. The order of the fields is D gene, clone size, V gene, J gene, CDR3 DNA, CDR3 protein. D genes are given only for firm matches. Size tells how often a clone was seen (once, few, many) or the class of an expanded clone, and some rows leave it out.

TRBD1,-,TRBV5-1,TRBJ1-1,TGCGCCAGCAGCTTGGTCCGAGACAGGGCTGAAGCTTTCTTT,CASSLVRDRAEAFF
-,-,TRBV5-6,TRBJ1-1,TGTGCCAGCAGCCATACTTACAGGACAGTGAACACTGAAGCTTTCTTT,CASSHTYRTVNTEAFF
TRBD1,once,TRBV12-3/TRBV12-4,TRBJ1-2,TGTGCCAGCAGCCTGACAGGGAGTGATGGCTACACCTTC,CASSLTGSDGYTF
TRBD2,-,TRBV28,TRBJ2-7,TGTGCCAGCGGGTCCCACTCCACCTCTAGCGGGTCCTACGAGCAGTACTTC,CASGSHSTSSGSYEQYF
-,-,TRBV7-6,TRBJ1-5,TGTGCCAGCAGCTTAGGGAATGGGGGTTTGGTTCAGCCCCAGCATTTT,CASSLGNGGLVQPQHF
-,-,TRBV6-6,TRBJ2-1,TGTGCCAGCAGCAGAGGCAGGGCCGACTACAATGAGCAGTTCTTC,CASSRGRADYNEQFF
-,-,TRBV5-6,TRBJ2-7,TGTGCCAGCAGCTTGGACGTGGGTGTAGGGGACGGGGTGCAGTACTTC,CASSLDVGVGDGVQYF
-,-,TRBV5-4,TRBJ2-1,TGTGCCAGCAGCTTGGTAACAGGGAAATTCAATGAGCAGTTCTTC,CASSLVTGKFNEQFF
TRBD1,-,TRBV18,TRBJ1-1,TGTGCCAGCTCCCAAACGGACAGGGCGAGCACTGAAGCTTTCTTT,CASSQTDRASTEAFF
-,-,TRBV2,TRBJ2-7,TGTGCCAGCAGTGAAGAAGGTAGCGGCACCTACGAGCAGTACTTC,CASSEEGSGTYEQYF
TRBD1,-,TRBV5-8,TRBJ2-7,TGTGCCAGCAGCTTGGGGACAGGGCGTGCCCCAGAGCAGTACTTC,CASSLGTGRAPEQYF
-,few,TRBV6-5,TRBJ2-7,TGTGCCACCAAGAAGGCCCACATCTACGAGCAGTACTTC,CATKKAHIYEQYF
-,-,TRBV5-1,TRBJ2-5,TGCGCCAGCAGCCGCCAGACAGGCCAAGAGACCCAGTACTTC,CASSRQTGQETQYF
-,-,TRBV2,TRBJ2-4,TGTGCCAGCATCATGGACGTAGCCAAAAACATTCAGTACTTC,CASIMDVAKNIQYF
-,once,TRBV28,TRBJ2-7,TGTGCCAGCAGCCTCCACGGGAACTCCTACGAGCAGTACTTC,CASSLHGNSYEQYF
TRBD2,-,TRBV7-8,TRBJ2-4,TGTGCCAGCAGCTTAATGGCTAGCGGGGGGGTCAAAAACATTCAGTACTTC,CASSLMASGGVKNIQYF
-,once,TRBV15,TRBJ2-7,TGTGCCACCAGCAGAGATAAGGGGGACTACGAGCAGTACTTC,CATSRDKGDYEQYF
-,-,TRBV25-1,TRBJ1-2,TGTGCCAGCAGTGACTTCGGGAACTATGGCTACACCTTC,CASSDFGNYGYTF